This T cell receptor (beta chain) appears in the sequencing data of a study of shared clonotypes between healthy human individuals. Study as a whole: Per donor, three plates held CD4 naive cells, three held CD4 memory, two held CD8 naive and one held CD8 memory.

Method: immunoSEQ multiplex PCR; TCRdb's copy keeps in-frame clones and lacks some. The repertoire holds about 1.5 million clones, more than 95% seen once, with roughly 1.2% in the top ten. V dropped 5 bases and J dropped 2 bases, with 13 bases sitting between them. The CDR3 loop spans 15 amino acids. CDR1 and CDR2 (germline): SGHTA, FQGNSA. Study-level points and caveats: Non-shared clonotypes had lower generation probabilities than those shared by all four donors. Memory subsets had estimated richness that was generally smaller than that of naive subsets.

A word on this clone: Its target is not known.

The source is a man in his thirties or forties in good health. The sample consisted of naive CD4+ T cells sorted from blood. The subset is: CD45RA+ positively selected. The chain has TRBV7-2 and TRBJ1-5; perhaps TRBD1 as D (5 bases). The CDR3, as DNA: TGTGCCAGCAGCCGACGCGGAGGGGGCAATCAGCCCCAGCATTTT. It translates to CASSRRGGGNQPQHF.